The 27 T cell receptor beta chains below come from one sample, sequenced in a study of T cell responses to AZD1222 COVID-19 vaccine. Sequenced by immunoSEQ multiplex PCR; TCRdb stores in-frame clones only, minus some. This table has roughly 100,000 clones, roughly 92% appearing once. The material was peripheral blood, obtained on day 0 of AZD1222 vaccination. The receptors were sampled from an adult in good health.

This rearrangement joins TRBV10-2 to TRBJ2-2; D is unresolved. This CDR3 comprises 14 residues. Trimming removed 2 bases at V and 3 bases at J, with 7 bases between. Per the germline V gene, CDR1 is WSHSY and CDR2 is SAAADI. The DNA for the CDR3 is TGCGCCAGCAGTGAGAACACCTACACCGGGGAGCTGTTTTTT. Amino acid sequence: CASSENTYTGELFF.

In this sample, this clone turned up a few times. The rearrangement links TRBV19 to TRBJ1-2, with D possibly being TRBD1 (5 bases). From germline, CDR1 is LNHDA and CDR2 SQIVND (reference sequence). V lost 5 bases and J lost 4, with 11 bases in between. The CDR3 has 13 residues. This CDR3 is CASSPDSTYGYTF. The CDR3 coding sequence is TGTGCCAGTAGTCCCGACAGCACCTATGGCTACACCTTC.

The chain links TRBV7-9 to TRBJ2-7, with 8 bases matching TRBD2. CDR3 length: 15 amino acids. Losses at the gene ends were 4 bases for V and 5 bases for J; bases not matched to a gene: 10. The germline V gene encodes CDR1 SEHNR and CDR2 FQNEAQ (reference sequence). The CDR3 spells CASSSTSGGVDEQYF. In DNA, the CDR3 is TGTGCCAGCAGCTCCACTAGCGGAGGGGTCGACGAGCAGTACTTC.

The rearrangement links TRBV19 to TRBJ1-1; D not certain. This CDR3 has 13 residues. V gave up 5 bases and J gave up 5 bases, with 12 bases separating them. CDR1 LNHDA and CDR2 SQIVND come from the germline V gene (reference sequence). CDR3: CASSSVQRTEAFF. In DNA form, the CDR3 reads TGTGCCAGTAGTTCAGTTCAGCGGACTGAAGCTTTCTTT.

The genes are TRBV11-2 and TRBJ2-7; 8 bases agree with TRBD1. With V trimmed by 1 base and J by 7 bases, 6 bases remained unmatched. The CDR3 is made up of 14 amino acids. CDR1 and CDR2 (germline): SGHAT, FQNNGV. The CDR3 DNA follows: TGTGCCAGCAGCTTAGCCCCAACAGGGGGGGAGCAGTACTTC. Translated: CASSLAPTGGEQYF.

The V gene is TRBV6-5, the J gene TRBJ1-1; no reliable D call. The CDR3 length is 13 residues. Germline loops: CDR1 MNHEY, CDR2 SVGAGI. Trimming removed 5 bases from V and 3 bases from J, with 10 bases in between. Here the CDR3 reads CASSRGGYTEAFF. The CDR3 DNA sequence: TGTGCCAGCAGTAGAGGAGGATACACTGAAGCTTTCTTT.

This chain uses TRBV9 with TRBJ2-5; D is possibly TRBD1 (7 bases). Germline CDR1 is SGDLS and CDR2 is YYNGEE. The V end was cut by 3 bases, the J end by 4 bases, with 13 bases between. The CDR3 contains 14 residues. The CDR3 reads CASSGGTAGETQYF. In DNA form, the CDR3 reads TGTGCCAGCAGCGGGGGGACAGCGGGAGAGACCCAGTACTTC.

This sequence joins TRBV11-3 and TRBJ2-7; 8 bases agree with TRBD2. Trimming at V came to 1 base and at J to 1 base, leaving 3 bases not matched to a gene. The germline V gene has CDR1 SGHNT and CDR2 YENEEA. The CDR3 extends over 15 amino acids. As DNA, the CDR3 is TGTGCCAGCAGCTTAGGGAGCGGGAGTTCCTACGAGCAGTACTTC. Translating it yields CASSLGSGSSYEQYF.

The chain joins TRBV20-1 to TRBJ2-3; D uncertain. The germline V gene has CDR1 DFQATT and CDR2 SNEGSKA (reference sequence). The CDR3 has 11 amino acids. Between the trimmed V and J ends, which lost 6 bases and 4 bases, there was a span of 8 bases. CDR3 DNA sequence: TGCAGTGCCGCCCAGCCAGATACGCAGTATTTT. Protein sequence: CSAAQPDTQYF.

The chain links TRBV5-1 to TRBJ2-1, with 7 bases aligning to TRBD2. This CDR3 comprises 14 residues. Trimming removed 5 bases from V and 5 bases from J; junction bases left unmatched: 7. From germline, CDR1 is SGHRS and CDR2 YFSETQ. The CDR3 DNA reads TGCGCCAGCAGATTTTCTAGCGGCAACAATGAGCAGTTCTTC. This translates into CASRFSSGNNEQFF.

CDR3 region: CASSLSVGDEQFF. Here the CDR3 DNA reads TGTGCCAGCAGTCTATCAGTCGGCGATGAGCAGTTCTTC. The V call is TRBV6-5, the J call TRBJ2-1; no reliable D call. With 5 bases removed from V and 8 bases from J, the gap between germline ends came to 13 bases. Per germline, CDR1 MNHEY and CDR2 SVGAGI. There are 13 residues in the CDR3.

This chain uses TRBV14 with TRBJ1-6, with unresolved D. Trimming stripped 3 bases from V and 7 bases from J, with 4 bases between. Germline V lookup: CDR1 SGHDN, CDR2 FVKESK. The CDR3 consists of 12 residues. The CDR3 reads CASSHWNSPLHF. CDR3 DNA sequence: TGTGCCAGCAGCCATTGGAATTCACCCCTCCACTTT.

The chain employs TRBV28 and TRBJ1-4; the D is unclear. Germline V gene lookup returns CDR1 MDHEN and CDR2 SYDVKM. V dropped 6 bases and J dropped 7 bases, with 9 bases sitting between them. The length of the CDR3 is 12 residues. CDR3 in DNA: TGTGCCAGCAGCTCACTGATTGAAAAACTGTTTTTT. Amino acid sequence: CASSSLIEKLFF.

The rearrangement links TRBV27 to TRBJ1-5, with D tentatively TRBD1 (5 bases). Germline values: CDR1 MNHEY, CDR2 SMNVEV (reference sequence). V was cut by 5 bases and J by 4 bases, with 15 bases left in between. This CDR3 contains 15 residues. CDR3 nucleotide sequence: TGTGCCAGCAGTGCTTGGGGGGGGAGGAATCAGCCCCAGCATTTT. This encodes CASSAWGGRNQPQHF.

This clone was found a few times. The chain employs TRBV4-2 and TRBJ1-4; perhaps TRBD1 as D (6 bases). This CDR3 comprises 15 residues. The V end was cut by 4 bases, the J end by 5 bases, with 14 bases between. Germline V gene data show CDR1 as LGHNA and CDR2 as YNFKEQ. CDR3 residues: CASSPGQSWNEKLFF. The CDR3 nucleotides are TGTGCCAGCAGCCCCGGACAGAGTTGGAATGAAAAACTGTTTTTT.

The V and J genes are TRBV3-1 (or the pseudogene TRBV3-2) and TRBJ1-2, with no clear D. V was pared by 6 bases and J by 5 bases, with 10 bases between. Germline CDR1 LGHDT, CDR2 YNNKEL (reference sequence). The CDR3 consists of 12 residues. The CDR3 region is CASSTTLYGYTF. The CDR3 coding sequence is TGTGCCAGCAGTACAACTCTGTATGGCTACACCTTC.

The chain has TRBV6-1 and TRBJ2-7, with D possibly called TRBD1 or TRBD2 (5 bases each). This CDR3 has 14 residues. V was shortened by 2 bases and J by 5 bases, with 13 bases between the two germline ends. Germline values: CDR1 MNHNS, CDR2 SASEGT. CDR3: CASSEWRKDNEQYF. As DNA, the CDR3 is TGTGCCAGCAGTGAATGGAGGAAGGACAACGAGCAGTACTTC.

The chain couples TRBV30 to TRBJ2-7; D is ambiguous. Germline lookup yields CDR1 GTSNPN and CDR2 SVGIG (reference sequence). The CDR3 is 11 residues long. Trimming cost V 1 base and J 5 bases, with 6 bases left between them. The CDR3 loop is CAWSDVHEQYF. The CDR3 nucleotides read TGTGCCTGGAGTGACGTGCACGAGCAGTACTTC.

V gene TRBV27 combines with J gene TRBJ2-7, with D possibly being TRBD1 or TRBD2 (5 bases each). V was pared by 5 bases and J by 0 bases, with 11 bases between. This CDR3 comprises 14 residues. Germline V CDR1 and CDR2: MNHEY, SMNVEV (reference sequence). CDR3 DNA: TGTGCCAGCAGTGAGGGGATCAGCTCCTACGAGCAGTACTTC. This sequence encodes CASSEGISSYEQYF.

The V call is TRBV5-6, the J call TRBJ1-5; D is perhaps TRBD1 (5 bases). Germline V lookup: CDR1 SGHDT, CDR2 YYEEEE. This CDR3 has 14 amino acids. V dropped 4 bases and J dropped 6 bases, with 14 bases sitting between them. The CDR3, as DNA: TGTGCCAGCAGCCCGGGCAGGGCGGCTCAGCCCCAGCATTTT. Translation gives CASSPGRAAQPQHF.

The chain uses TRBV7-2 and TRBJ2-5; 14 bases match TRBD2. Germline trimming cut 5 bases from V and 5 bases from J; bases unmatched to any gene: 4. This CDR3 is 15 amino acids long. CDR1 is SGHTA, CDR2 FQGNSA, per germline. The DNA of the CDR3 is TGTGCCAGCAGCCGGGGACTAGCGGGAGTGGAGACCCAGTACTTC. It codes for CASSRGLAGVETQYF.

CDR3 sequence (DNA): TGTGCCAGCAGCCAAAGAGGGACGGCGTCGACTCTCTCTGGAAACACCATATATTTT. Its protein product is CASSQRGTASTLSGNTIYF. The chain carries TRBV7-8 and TRBJ1-3; a possible D gene is TRBD1 (5 bases). Deletions cut 5 bases from V and 0 bases from J, with 23 bases between. Per germline, CDR1 SGHVS and CDR2 FQNEAQ. This CDR3 region has 19 residues.

The CDR3: CASSVGSADTQYF. In DNA, the CDR3 is TGCGCCAGCAGTGTCGGTTCTGCAGATACGCAGTATTTT. The chain has TRBV10-2 and TRBJ2-3; D unclear. This CDR3 comprises 13 residues. CDR1 WSHSY and CDR2 SAAADI come from the germline V gene. Deletions cut 4 bases from V and 4 bases from J, with 9 bases between.

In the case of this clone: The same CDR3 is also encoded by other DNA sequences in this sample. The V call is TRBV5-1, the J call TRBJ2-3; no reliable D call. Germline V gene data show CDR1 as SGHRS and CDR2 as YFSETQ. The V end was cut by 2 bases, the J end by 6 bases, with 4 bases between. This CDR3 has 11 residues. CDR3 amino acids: CASSLTDTQYF. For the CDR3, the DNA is TGCGCCAGCAGCTTAACCGATACGCAGTATTTT.

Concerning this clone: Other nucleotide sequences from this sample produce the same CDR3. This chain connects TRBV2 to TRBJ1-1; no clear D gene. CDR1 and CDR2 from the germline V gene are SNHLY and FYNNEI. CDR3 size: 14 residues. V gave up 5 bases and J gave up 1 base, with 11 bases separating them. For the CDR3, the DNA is TGTGCCAGCAGTCGAGATAGGGCGAACACTGAAGCTTTCTTT. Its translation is CASSRDRANTEAFF.

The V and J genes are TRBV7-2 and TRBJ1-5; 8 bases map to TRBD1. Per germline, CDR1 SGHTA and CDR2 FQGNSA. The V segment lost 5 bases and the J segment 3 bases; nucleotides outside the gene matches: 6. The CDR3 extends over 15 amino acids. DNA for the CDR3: TGTGCCAGCAGCCGCACAGGGGGAGTCAATCAGCCCCAGCATTTT. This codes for CASSRTGGVNQPQHF.

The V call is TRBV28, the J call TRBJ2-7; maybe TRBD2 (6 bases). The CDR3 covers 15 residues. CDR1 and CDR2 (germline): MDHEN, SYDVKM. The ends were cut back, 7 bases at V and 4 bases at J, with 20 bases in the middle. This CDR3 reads CASTPTLGGKYEQYF. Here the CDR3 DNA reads TGTGCCAGCACCCCCACGTTAGGCGGGAAGTACGAGCAGTACTTC.